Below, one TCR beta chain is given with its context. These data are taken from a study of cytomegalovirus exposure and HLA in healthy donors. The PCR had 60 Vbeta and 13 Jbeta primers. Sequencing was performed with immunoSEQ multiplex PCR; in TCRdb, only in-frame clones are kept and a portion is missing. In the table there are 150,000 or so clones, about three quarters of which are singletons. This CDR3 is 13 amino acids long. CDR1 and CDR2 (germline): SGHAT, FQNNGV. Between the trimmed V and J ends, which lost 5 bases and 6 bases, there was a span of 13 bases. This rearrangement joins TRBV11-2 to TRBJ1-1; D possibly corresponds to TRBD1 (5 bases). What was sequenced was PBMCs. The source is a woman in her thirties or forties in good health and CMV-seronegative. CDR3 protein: CASSPYRQSEAFF. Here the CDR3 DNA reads TGTGCCAGCAGCCCTTACAGACAGTCTGAAGCTTTCTTT.